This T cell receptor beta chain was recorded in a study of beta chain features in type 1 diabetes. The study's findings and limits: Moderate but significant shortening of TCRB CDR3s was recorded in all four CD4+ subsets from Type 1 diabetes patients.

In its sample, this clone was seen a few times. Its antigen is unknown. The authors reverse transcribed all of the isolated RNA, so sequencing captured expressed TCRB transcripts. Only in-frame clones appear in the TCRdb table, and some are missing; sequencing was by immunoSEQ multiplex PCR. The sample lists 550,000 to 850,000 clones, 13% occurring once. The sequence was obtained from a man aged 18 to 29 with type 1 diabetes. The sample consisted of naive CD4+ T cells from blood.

Here the CDR3 reads CASSLAGSGELFF. CDR3 nucleotides: TGTGCCAGCAGTTTAGCGGGGAGCGGGGAGCTGTTTTTT. The gene calls are TRBV27 and TRBJ2-2; D might be TRBD2 (6 bases). CDR3 size: 13 residues. Trimming removed 2 bases from V and 7 bases from J, with 8 bases in between. Germline values: CDR1 MNHEY, CDR2 SMNVEV (reference sequence).